A selection of T cell receptor beta chains follows, all from one sample in a study of blood T cell repertoires in COVID-19. Produced via immunoSEQ multiplex PCR; TCRdb's table is partial and in-frame only. In the table there are 100,000 to 150,000 clones, approximately 90% of which are singletons. Material: peripheral blood. The origin of the receptors is a man between 65 and 79 years old with active COVID-19. CDR3s leave out the opening cysteine and the closing phenylalanine or tryptophan. D genes are given only for firm matches.

V gene: TRBV29-1; J gene: TRBJ2-5; D gene: TRBD2; CDR3 protein: SYGRAGETQY
V gene: TRBV5-4; J gene: TRBJ1-4; D gene: TRBD1; CDR3 protein: ASSSRTGTNEKLF
V gene: TRBV9; J gene: TRBJ2-2; D gene: TRBD2; CDR3 protein: ASSVGTSGRAGELF
V gene: TRBV6-5; J gene: TRBJ1-4; D gene: -; CDR3 protein: ASIRGHGTYEKLF
V gene: TRBV27; J gene: TRBJ2-1; D gene: TRBD2; CDR3 protein: ASSLTSWDSEQF
V gene: TRBV28; J gene: TRBJ2-2; D gene: -; CDR3 protein: ASSFGVAGALNTGELF
V gene: TRBV3-1/TRBV3-2; J gene: TRBJ2-7; D gene: -; CDR3 protein: AIRGSYEQY
V gene: TRBV5-1; J gene: TRBJ2-3; D gene: TRBD2; CDR3 protein: ASSRMTSGLTDTQY
V gene: TRBV5-6; J gene: TRBJ1-1; D gene: -; CDR3 protein: ASSLIRGNTEAF
V gene: TRBV7-9; J gene: TRBJ1-4; D gene: -; CDR3 protein: ASSRPGVSSEKLF
V gene: TRBV5-1; J gene: TRBJ2-2; D gene: -; CDR3 protein: ASRGLTNTGELF
V gene: TRBV18; J gene: TRBJ2-7; D gene: -; CDR3 protein: ASSPPQEGRGEQY
V gene: TRBV4-2; J gene: TRBJ1-6; D gene: -; CDR3 protein: ASSQGITGTGDKALH
V gene: TRBV3-1/TRBV3-2; J gene: TRBJ2-5; D gene: TRBD1; CDR3 protein: ASSLRTGGEETQY
V gene: TRBV19; J gene: TRBJ2-7; D gene: -; CDR3 protein: ASSIKAGVTYEQY
V gene: TRBV29-1; J gene: TRBJ2-7; D gene: TRBD2; CDR3 protein: SVGLAGGRSYEQY